The 18 T cell receptor beta chains presented below share a single source sample, sequenced in a study of cytomegalovirus exposure and HLA in healthy donors. A multiplex PCR was run with 60 Vbeta primers and 13 Jbeta primers. Sequenced by immunoSEQ multiplex PCR; TCRdb stores in-frame clones only, minus some. The profile shows about 160,000 clones, about four fifths of them singletons. Input material: PBMCs. The receptors shown here come from a girl aged 10 to 17 in good health and CMV-seropositive.

The chain combines TRBV27 with TRBJ2-1; TRBD1 matches 12 bases. The V gene end was trimmed by 2 bases and the J gene end by 7 bases; junction bases not matched to a gene: 9. CDR3 length equals 17 residues. From germline, CDR1 is MNHEY and CDR2 SMNVEV (reference sequence). CDR3 sequence (DNA): TGTGCCAGCAGTTTAGGACCGGGACAGGGGGCGTGGAATGAGCAGTTCTTC. This translates into CASSLGPGQGAWNEQFF.

The chain is built from TRBV28 and TRBJ1-5; 11 bases match TRBD1. The CDR3 loop spans 15 amino acids. Germline V CDR1 and CDR2: MDHEN, SYDVKM. The V segment lost 6 bases and the J segment 6 bases; nucleotides outside the gene matches: 7. The CDR3 bases are TGTGCCAGCAGCATTCACGGACAGGGGGCTCAGCCCCAGCATTTT. This encodes CASSIHGQGAQPQHF. The whole variable domain, remainder taken from reference TRBV28 and TRBJ1-5, is DVKVTQSSRYLVKRTGEKVFLECVQDMDHENMFWYRQDPGLGLRLIYFSYDVKMKEKGDIPEGYSVSREKKERFSLILESASTNQTSMYLCASSIHGQGAQPQHFGDGTRLSIL.

The rearrangement joins TRBV6-4 to TRBJ2-3; TRBD1 is a possible D gene (6 bases). The germline V gene has CDR1 MRHNA and CDR2 SNTAGT. Trimming took off 3 bases at V and 3 bases at J, with 13 bases between the two ends. This CDR3 comprises 15 residues. The CDR3 bases are TGTGCCAGCAGTGAATTAGGGGGTGCGACAGATACGCAGTATTTT. It is translated as CASSELGGATDTQYF.

The chain links TRBV27 to TRBJ2-7; D possibly corresponds to TRBD2 (5 bases). V was clipped by 3 bases and J by 0 bases, with 12 bases between them. The CDR3 has 15 amino acids. Germline V gives CDR1 MNHEY, CDR2 SMNVEV (reference sequence). The CDR3 DNA sequence: TGTGCCAGCAGTTTCGACGGAGGCCTCTCCTACGAGCAGTACTTC. Encoded protein: CASSFDGGLSYEQYF.

This rearrangement joins TRBV5-4 to TRBJ2-2; weak D call: TRBD1 (5 bases). Germline CDR1 is SGHNT and CDR2 is YYREEE (reference sequence). V was cut by 3 bases and J by 4 bases, with 16 bases left in between. The CDR3 has 16 residues. Here the CDR3 reads CASSSPDKGPTGELFF. The CDR3 nucleotides read TGTGCCAGCAGCTCCCCGGACAAGGGCCCCACCGGGGAGCTGTTTTTT.

The chain has TRBV4-2 and TRBJ1-2, with D possibly matching TRBD1 (6 bases). Germline V gene lookup returns CDR1 LGHNA and CDR2 YNFKEQ. The CDR3 has 15 amino acids. V was clipped by 1 base and J by 4 bases, with 13 bases between them. The CDR3 bases are TGTGCCAGCAGCCAAGCACAGGGAAGGGGCTATGGCTACACCTTC. Its protein product is CASSQAQGRGYGYTF.

The chain couples TRBV5-4 to TRBJ2-5; 8 bases map to TRBD1. The DNA end favors TRBJ2-7, so the J call may be wrong. The CDR3 sequence is 14 residues long. CDR1 SGHNT and CDR2 YYREEE come from the germline V gene (reference sequence). CDR3 bases: TGTGCCAGCAGCCTCAGACAGGGGTCCTACGAGCAGTACTTC. It encodes CASSLRQGSYEQYF.

This sequence joins TRBV25-1 and TRBJ1-1; possible D gene TRBD1, 6 bases. Trimming pared 4 bases from V and 5 bases from J, leaving 17 bases between. The CDR3 extends over 15 amino acids. Germline V gene sequence: CDR1 MGHDK, CDR2 SYGVNS. CDR3 DNA sequence: TGTGCCAGCAGTGGTTTGTGGGGGGGCGATACTGAAGCTTTCTTT. Translating it yields CASSGLWGGDTEAFF.

The chain employs TRBV28 and TRBJ2-5; 7 bases align to TRBD2. This CDR3 is built from 12 residues. The V segment lost 6 bases and the J segment 4 bases; nucleotides outside the gene matches: 2. Germline V gene lookup returns CDR1 MDHEN and CDR2 SYDVKM. The CDR3 DNA sequence: TGTGCCAGCAGGGGGGGGGTAGAGACCCAGTACTTC. Encoded protein: CASRGGVETQYF. The whole variable domain, remainder taken from reference TRBV28 and TRBJ2-5, is DVKVTQSSRYLVKRTGEKVFLECVQDMDHENMFWYRQDPGLGLRLIYFSYDVKMKEKGDIPEGYSVSREKKERFSLILESASTNQTSMYLCASRGGVETQYFGPGTRLLVL.

This chain links TRBV27 with TRBJ2-1, with D tentatively TRBD1 (6 bases). Trimming left V 3 bases short and J 3 bases short, with 15 bases between. Germline V gene data show CDR1 as MNHEY and CDR2 as SMNVEV (reference sequence). CDR3 length: 16 amino acids. The CDR3, as DNA: TGTGCCAGCAGTTTCCCGGGACACCGGGGCTACAATGAGCAGTTCTTC. Its protein product is CASSFPGHRGYNEQFF.

This chain connects TRBV15 to TRBJ1-1; D unclear. Germline V gene data show CDR1 as LNHNV and CDR2 as YYDKDF (reference sequence). The V end lost 0 bases, the J end lost 5 bases, and 10 bases lay between the germline ends. CDR3 length: 14 residues. The CDR3 protein is CATSRDLARTEAFF. The CDR3 nucleotides read TGTGCCACCAGCAGAGACCTGGCGAGGACTGAAGCTTTCTTT.

The rearrangement joins TRBV5-1 to TRBJ1-3, with TRBD1 matching 7 bases. This CDR3 spans 16 amino acids. Per the germline V gene, CDR1 is SGHRS and CDR2 is YFSETQ. The V and J ends lost 1 base and 0 bases, in that order; junction bases with no gene match: 4. CDR3 bases: TGCGCCAGCAGCTTGTGGACAGGCCTCTCTGGAAACACCATATATTTT. Its translation is CASSLWTGLSGNTIYF. Filled out from reference TRBV5-1 and TRBJ1-3, the complete variable domain reads KAGVTQTPRYLIKTRGQQVTLSCSPISGHRSVSWYQQTPGQGLQFLFEYFSETQRNKGNFPGRFSGRQFSNSRSEMNVSTLELGDSALYLCASSLWTGLSGNTIYFGEGSWLTVV.

The V gene is TRBV10-1, the J gene TRBJ2-7; 9 bases map to TRBD2. V lost 4 bases, J lost 1 base, and 5 bases stayed unmatched. This CDR3 comprises 15 residues. Germline values: CDR1 WNHNN, CDR2 SYGVQD (reference sequence). CDR3 in DNA: TGCGCCAGCAGTGCGCTAGCGGGGAGATCCTACGAGCAGTACTTC. Its protein is CASSALAGRSYEQYF.

V usage is TRBV28 and J usage is TRBJ1-5, with D perhaps TRBD1 (5 bases). Germline CDR1 reads MDHEN; CDR2 reads SYDVKM. Trimming stripped 6 bases from V and 2 bases from J, with 14 bases between. There are 15 residues in the CDR3. The CDR3 protein is CASSFIGGGNQPQHF. For the CDR3, the DNA is TGTGCCAGCAGCTTTATCGGGGGAGGCAATCAGCCCCAGCATTTT.

The chain combines TRBV7-9 with TRBJ2-7; D possibly corresponds to TRBD2 (6 bases). The CDR3 is 13 amino acids. Germline CDR1 is SEHNR and CDR2 is FQNEAQ (reference sequence). Trimming removed 4 bases at V and 3 bases at J, with 10 bases between. CDR3: CASSSRENYEQYF. The CDR3 DNA follows: TGTGCCAGCAGCTCCCGGGAGAACTACGAGCAGTACTTC.

For the CDR3, the DNA is TGCGCCAGCAATTTAACAGGGTACACTGAAGCTTTCTTT. It codes for CASNLTGYTEAFF. The rearrangement links TRBV5-1 to TRBJ1-1; tentatively, D is TRBD1 (6 bases). Germline V gene sequence: CDR1 SGHRS, CDR2 YFSETQ. The CDR3 sequence is 13 residues long. V was trimmed by 6 bases and J by 3 bases, leaving 12 bases between them.

Concerning this clone itself: This specimen includes other DNA sequences encoding the same CDR3. The rearrangement uses TRBV19 and TRBJ2-7; TRBD1 agrees at 9 bases. Germline CDR1 reads LNHDA; CDR2 reads SQIVND (reference sequence). The CDR3 is made up of 14 amino acids. The ends lost 3 bases at V and 4 bases at J; junction bases unmatched: 4. The CDR3: CASSIGTGTYEQYF. DNA for the CDR3: TGTGCCAGTAGTATCGGGACAGGGACTTACGAGCAGTACTTC.

V gene TRBV7-9 combines with J gene TRBJ1-3; D call uncertain. The germline V and J ends were trimmed by 5 bases and 2 bases, with 10 bases remaining between them. Germline assignment: CDR1 SEHNR and CDR2 FQNEAQ (reference sequence). This CDR3 region has 14 residues. CDR3 sequence (DNA): TGTGCCAGCAGCCCCCGGGGTCCTGGAAACACCATATATTTT. Residues: CASSPRGPGNTIYF. The full variable domain, rest sourced from reference TRBV7-9 and TRBJ1-3, is DTGVSQNPRHKITKRGQNVTFRCDPISEHNRLYWYRQTLGQGPEFLTYFQNEAQLEKSRLLSDRFSAERPKGSFSTLEIQRTEQGDSAMYLCASSPRGPGNTIYFGEGSWLTVV.